This T cell receptor beta chain was identified during a study of blood T cell repertoires in COVID-19. A single count supports this clone. The protocol was immunoSEQ multiplex PCR, while the TCRdb copy is restricted to in-frame clones and leaves out a portion. The sample includes fewer than 250,000 clones, around 88% seen only once; the top ten take less than 3.5%. The CDR3 has 16 residues. V trimming: 1 base; J trimming: 8 bases; junction bases outside the gene matches: 10. Germline-derived CDR1 and CDR2 are LGHNA and YNFKEQ. Source material: peripheral blood. The V gene is TRBV4-2, the J gene TRBJ2-1, with 8 nucleotides matching TRBD2. This TCR derives from a man aged 45-60 years with active or convalescent COVID-19. As DNA, the CDR3 is TGTGCCAGCAGCCAAGGGACTAGCTCTATTCCCCATGAGCAGTTCTTC. Amino acid sequence: CASSQGTSSIPHEQFF.